This paragraph reports one T cell receptor beta chain. Its cognate antigen is unknown. Repertoires were generated with immunoSEQ multiplex PCR, while TCRdb's copy carries only in-frame clones and drops some. The table lists tens of thousands of clones, under 95% of them singletons, with around 0.15% in the top ten. These data originate in a study of human versus mouse CDR3 diversity and MHC coevolution. Study details: Between roughly 5.5 x 10^6 and 1.6 x 10^7 valid reads came from each sample. Study-level results: In humans, T-cell selection involved more than five MHC II alleles.

V was clipped by 4 bases and J by 1 base, with 6 bases between them. Per the germline V gene, CDR1 is LNHDA and CDR2 is SQIVND (reference sequence). This CDR3 region has 13 residues. The chain couples TRBV19 to TRBJ2-3, with a weak D call TRBD2 (6 bases). The material sequenced was naive CD4+ T cells from blood. The subset was: CD45RO-negative CD62L-positive naive CD4 T cells. The receptor's source is a person aged 25-75 years in good health. CDR3 nucleotides: TGTGCCAGTAGTAGCGGGGGCACAGATACGCAGTATTTT. Protein sequence: CASSSGGTDTQYF.